This is a list of T cell receptor beta chains from one sample in a study of blood T cell repertoires in COVID-19. The data were produced by immunoSEQ multiplex PCR, yet TCRdb's version contains in-frame clones alone and is incomplete. The sample has roughly 450,000 clones, around 90% seen once; the top ten hold 0.6%. Material for sequencing was PBMCs or T cells enriched from blood (not recorded which). Receptor source: a man between 18 and 35 years old who had recovered from COVID-19. Both conserved end residues are part of each CDR3. D genes are given only for firm matches. Clone size appears in some rows only: once, few, many, or a class for an expanded clone.

>TRBD1|-|TRBJ1-4|TRBV30
CACQSGGGLGEKLFF
TGTGCCTGCCAGTCAGGGGGCGGGTTAGGAGAAAAACTGTTTTTT
>-|once|TRBJ2-7|TRBV6-1
CASSERSGKTYEQYF
TGTGCCAGCAGTGAAAGATCCGGGAAGACATACGAGCAGTACTTC
>-|-|TRBJ1-1|TRBV2
CASVEDTEAFF
TGTGCCAGCGTAGAAGACACTGAAGCTTTCTTT
>-|few|TRBJ1-2|TRBV30
CAWNTGFEGYTF
TGTGCCTGGAACACAGGGTTTGAGGGCTACACCTTC
>-|-|TRBJ2-2|TRBV11-2
CASSTNQRVTGELFF
TGTGCCAGCAGCACCAACCAGCGGGTCACCGGGGAGCTGTTTTTT
>TRBD1|-|TRBJ1-1|TRBV19
CASSSPTGGSNTEAFF
TGTGCCAGTAGCTCCCCGACAGGGGGCAGCAACACTGAAGCTTTCTTT
>TRBD1|-|TRBJ1-3|TRBV30
CAWSTGGLLSGNTIYF
TGTGCCTGGTCGACAGGGGGCTTACTCTCTGGAAACACCATATATTTT
>-|-|TRBJ1-3|TRBV12-5
CASGLPSGAGNTIYF
TGTGCTAGTGGTTTGCCGTCAGGGGCTGGAAACACCATATATTTT
>-|-|TRBJ1-2|TRBV19
CASTTGWGNYGYTF
TGTGCCAGTACGACGGGATGGGGTAACTATGGCTACACCTTC
>-|-|TRBJ1-1|TRBV10-3
CAISVGIGGAGNTEAFF
TGTGCCATCAGTGTAGGGATTGGGGGGGCTGGGAACACTGAAGCTTTCTTT
>TRBD2|-|TRBJ2-2|TRBV6-1
CASREAGLAGNTGELFF
TGTGCCAGCAGGGAAGCCGGACTAGCGGGGAACACCGGGGAGCTGTTTTTT
>-|-|TRBJ2-1|TRBV7-2
CASSLPIAVYNEQFF
TGTGCCAGCAGCTTACCCATAGCGGTATACAATGAGCAGTTCTTC
>-|-|TRBJ1-1|TRBV19
CACAGRFMNTEAFF
TGTGCCTGCGCGGGCCGATTCATGAACACTGAAGCTTTCTTT
>-|-|TRBJ2-7|TRBV4-1
CASSTRTGGSYEQYF
TGCGCCAGCAGCACCCGTACCGGGGGCTCCTACGAGCAGTACTTC
>-|-|TRBJ2-6|TRBV27
CASRFNSGANVLTF
TGTGCCAGCAGATTTAACTCTGGGGCCAACGTCCTGACTTTC
>-|-|TRBJ1-5|TRBV2
CASSGRVVNQPQHF
TGTGCCAGCAGTGGCAGGGTAGTCAATCAGCCCCAGCATTTT
>-|-|TRBJ1-2|TRBV18
CASSPADNYGYTF
TGTGCCAGCTCACCGGCGGATAACTATGGCTACACCTTC
>TRBD1|-|TRBJ1-1|TRBV12-5
CASGTGTANTEAFF
TGTGCTAGTGGTACCGGGACAGCGAACACTGAAGCTTTCTTT
>-|-|TRBJ2-1|TRBV3-1/TRBV3-2
CASSQGQGFYNEQFF
TGTGCCAGCAGCCAAGGGCAGGGGTTCTACAATGAGCAGTTCTTC
>-|-|TRBJ2-5|TRBV18
CASSPLDFGGETQYF
TGTGCCAGCTCCCCACTGGATTTCGGAGGGGAGACCCAGTACTTC
>TRBD2|-|TRBJ2-1|TRBV27
CASSLRLAETYNEQFF
TGTGCCAGCAGTTTAAGACTAGCGGAGACCTACAATGAGCAGTTCTTC
>TRBD2|-|TRBJ2-2|TRBV7-8
CASSVNPGLATGELFF
TGTGCCAGCAGCGTCAATCCGGGACTAGCGACCGGGGAGCTGTTTTTT
>-|-|TRBJ1-5|TRBV5-6
CASSWWGESNQPQHF
TGTGCCAGCAGCTGGTGGGGGGAAAGCAATCAGCCCCAGCATTTT
>TRBD1|-|TRBJ1-1|TRBV10-3
CAISEDRGVYTEAFF
TGTGCCATCAGTGAAGACAGGGGGGTGTACACTGAAGCTTTCTTT
>TRBD2|-|TRBJ2-1|TRBV10-3
CAIRTGTSGSPLDPNEQFF
TGTGCCATCAGGACCGGGACTAGCGGGAGTCCGCTCGACCCTAATGAGCAGTTCTTC
>-|-|TRBJ2-7|TRBV27
CASSPRGTYEQYF
TGTGCCAGCAGTCCCCGGGGTACCTACGAGCAGTACTTC
>-|few|TRBJ1-5|TRBV2
CASTVGSGNNQPQHF
TGTGCCAGCACGGTGGGCTCCGGGAACAATCAGCCCCAGCATTTT
>-|-|TRBJ1-3|TRBV2
CASRQGSGSGNTIYF
TGTGCCAGCAGACAGGGAAGTGGCTCTGGAAACACCATATATTTT
>TRBD1|-|TRBJ1-1|TRBV5-1
CASSSGTGRLNTEAFF
TGCGCCAGCAGCTCCGGGACAGGAAGATTGAACACTGAAGCTTTCTTT
>-|-|TRBJ2-5|TRBV5-1
CASSLFTGEETQYF
TGCGCCAGCAGCTTGTTCACGGGGGAAGAGACCCAGTACTTC
>-|-|TRBJ1-3|TRBV5-1
CASSLEGQGANTIYF
TGCGCCAGCAGCTTGGAGGGCCAGGGCGCCAACACCATATATTTT
>-|-|TRBJ1-1|TRBV20-1
CSAEASTEAFF
TGCAGTGCTGAGGCGAGCACTGAAGCTTTCTTT
>TRBD1|-|TRBJ1-5|TRBV7-9
CASSLGSDRAHF
TGTGCCAGCAGCTTAGGTTCCGACAGGGCGCATTTT
>TRBD1|-|TRBJ2-1|TRBV11-3
CASSGQGGYNEQFF
TGTGCCAGCAGCGGACAGGGCGGCTACAATGAGCAGTTCTTC
>-|once|TRBJ1-2|TRBV27
CASSLSHSNYGYTF
TGTGCCAGCAGTTTATCCCATTCTAACTATGGCTACACCTTC
>-|-|TRBJ1-4|TRBV27
CASKNIGQSEKLFF
TGTGCCAGCAAAAATATCGGACAGTCTGAAAAACTGTTTTTT
>-|-|TRBJ1-2|TRBV3-1/TRBV3-2
CASSLRGDNYGYTF
TGTGCCAGCAGCCTTAGGGGCGATAACTATGGCTACACCTTC
>-|-|TRBJ1-1|TRBV7-9
CASSSGMNTEAFF
TGTGCCAGCAGCTCGGGGATGAACACTGAAGCTTTCTTT
>-|-|TRBJ1-6|TRBV14
CASSQEEGLYSPLHF
TGTGCCAGCAGCCAAGAAGAGGGCCTATATTCACCCCTCCACTTT
>TRBD1|-|TRBJ2-1|TRBV2
CASRDSIFFEQFF
TGTGCCAGCCGGGACAGTATATTTTTTGAGCAGTTCTTC
>-|-|TRBJ1-3|TRBV25-1
CATATSGASGNTIYF
TGTGCCACAGCTACTTCAGGGGCCTCTGGAAACACCATATATTTT
>TRBD2|-|TRBJ2-5|TRBV9
CASSPRLRGAWETQYF
TGTGCCAGCAGCCCCCGGCTGCGGGGGGCCTGGGAGACCCAGTACTTC
>TRBD1|-|TRBJ2-7|TRBV18
CASSQGTGGAYEQYF
TGTGCCAGCTCCCAGGGGACAGGGGGTGCCTACGAGCAGTACTTC
>-|-|TRBJ1-2|TRBV30
CAWSVSRGYGYTF
TGTGCCTGGAGTGTCTCACGAGGCTATGGCTACACCTTC
>TRBD1|-|TRBJ1-1|TRBV12-3/TRBV12-4
CASSFGTDEAFF
TGTGCCAGCAGTTTCGGGACAGATGAAGCTTTCTTT
>-|-|TRBJ1-1|TRBV29-1
CSVERRLANTEAFF
TGCAGCGTTGAACGGAGATTGGCGAACACTGAAGCTTTCTTT